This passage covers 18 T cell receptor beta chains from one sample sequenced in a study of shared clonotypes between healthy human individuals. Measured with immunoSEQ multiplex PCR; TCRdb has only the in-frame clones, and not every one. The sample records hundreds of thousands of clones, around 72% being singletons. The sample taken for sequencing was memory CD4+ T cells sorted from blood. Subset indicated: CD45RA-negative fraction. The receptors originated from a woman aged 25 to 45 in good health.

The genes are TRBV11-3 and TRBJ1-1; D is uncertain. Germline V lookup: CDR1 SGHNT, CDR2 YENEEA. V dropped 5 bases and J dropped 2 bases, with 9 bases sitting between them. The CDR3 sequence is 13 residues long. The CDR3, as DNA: TGTGCCAGCAGCCGAGGGATAAACACTGAAGCTTTCTTT. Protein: CASSRGINTEAFF.

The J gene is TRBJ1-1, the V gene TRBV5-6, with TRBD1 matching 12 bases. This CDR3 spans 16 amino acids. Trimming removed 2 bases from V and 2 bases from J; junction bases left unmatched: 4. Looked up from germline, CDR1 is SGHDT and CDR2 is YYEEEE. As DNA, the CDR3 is TGTGCCAGCAGCTTACCGGGACAGGGGGCAAACACTGAAGCTTTCTTT. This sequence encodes CASSLPGQGANTEAFF.

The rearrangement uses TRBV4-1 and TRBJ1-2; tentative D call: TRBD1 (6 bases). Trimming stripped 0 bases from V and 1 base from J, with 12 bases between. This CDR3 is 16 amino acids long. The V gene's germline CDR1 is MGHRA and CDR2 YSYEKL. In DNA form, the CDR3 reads TGCGCCAGCAGCCAAGAAGTGACAGGCATTAACTATGGCTACACCTTC. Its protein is CASSQEVTGINYGYTF.

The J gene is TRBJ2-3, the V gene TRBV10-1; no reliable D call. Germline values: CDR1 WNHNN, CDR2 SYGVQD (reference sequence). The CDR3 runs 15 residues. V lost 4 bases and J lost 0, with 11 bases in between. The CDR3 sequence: CASSVMDSSTDTQYF. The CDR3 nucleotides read TGCGCCAGCAGTGTAATGGATTCGAGCACAGATACGCAGTATTTT.

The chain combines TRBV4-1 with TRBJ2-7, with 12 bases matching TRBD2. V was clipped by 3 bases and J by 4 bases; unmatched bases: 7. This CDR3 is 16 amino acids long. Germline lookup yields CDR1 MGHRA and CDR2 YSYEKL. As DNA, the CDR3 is TGCGCCAGCAGCCACACGACTAGCGGGAGTGAATACGAGCAGTACTTC. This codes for CASSHTTSGSEYEQYF.

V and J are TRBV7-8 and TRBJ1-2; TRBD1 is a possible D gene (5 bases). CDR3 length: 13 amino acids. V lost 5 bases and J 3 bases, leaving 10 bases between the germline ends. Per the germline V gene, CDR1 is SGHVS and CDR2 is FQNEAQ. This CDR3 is CASSVRVDYGYTF. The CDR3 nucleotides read TGTGCCAGCAGCGTCAGGGTTGACTATGGCTACACCTTC.

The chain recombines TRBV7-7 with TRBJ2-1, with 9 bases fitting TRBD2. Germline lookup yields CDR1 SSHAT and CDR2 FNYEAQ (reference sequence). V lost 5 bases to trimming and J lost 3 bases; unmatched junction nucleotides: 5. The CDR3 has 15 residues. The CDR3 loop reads CASSARLAVYNEQFF. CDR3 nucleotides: TGTGCCAGCAGCGCAAGACTAGCGGTCTACAATGAGCAGTTCTTC.

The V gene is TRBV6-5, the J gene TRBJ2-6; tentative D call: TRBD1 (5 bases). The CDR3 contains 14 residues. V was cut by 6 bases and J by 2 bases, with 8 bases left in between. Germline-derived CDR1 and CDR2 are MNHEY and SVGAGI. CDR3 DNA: TGTGCCAGCAGGTCAGGGCCTGGGGCCAACGTCCTGACTTTC. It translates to CASRSGPGANVLTF.

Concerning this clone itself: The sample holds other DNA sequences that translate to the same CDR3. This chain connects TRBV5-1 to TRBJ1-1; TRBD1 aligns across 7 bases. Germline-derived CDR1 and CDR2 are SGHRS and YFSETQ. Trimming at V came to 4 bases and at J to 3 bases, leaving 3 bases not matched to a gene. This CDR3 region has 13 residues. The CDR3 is CASSRTGDTEAFF. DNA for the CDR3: TGCGCCAGCAGCCGAACAGGGGACACTGAAGCTTTCTTT.

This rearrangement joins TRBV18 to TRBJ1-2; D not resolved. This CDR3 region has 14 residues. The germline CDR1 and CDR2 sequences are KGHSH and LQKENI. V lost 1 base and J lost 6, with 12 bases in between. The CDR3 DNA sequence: TGTGCCAGCTCACCACGTCAGGAAGCCAATGGCTACACCTTC. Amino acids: CASSPRQEANGYTF.

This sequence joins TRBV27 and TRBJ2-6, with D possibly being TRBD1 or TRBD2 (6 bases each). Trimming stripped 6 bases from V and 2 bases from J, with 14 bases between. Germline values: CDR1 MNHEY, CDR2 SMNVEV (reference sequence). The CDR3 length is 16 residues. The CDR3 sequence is CASSQEGGPGANVLTF. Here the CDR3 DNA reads TGTGCCAGCAGCCAAGAGGGGGGTCCTGGGGCCAACGTCCTGACTTTC.

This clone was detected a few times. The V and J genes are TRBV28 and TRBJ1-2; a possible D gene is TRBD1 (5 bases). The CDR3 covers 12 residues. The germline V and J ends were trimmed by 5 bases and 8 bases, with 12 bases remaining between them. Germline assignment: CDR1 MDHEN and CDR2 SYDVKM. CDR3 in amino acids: CASSTGDRGYTF. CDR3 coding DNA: TGTGCCAGCAGTACAGGCGACCGAGGCTACACCTTC.

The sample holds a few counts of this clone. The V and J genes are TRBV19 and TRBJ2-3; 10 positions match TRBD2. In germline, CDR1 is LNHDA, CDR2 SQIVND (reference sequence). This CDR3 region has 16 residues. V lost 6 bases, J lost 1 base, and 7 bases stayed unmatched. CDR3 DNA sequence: TGTGCCAGTAGCGATCCGGGGACTAGCGGCACAGATACGCAGTATTTT. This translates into CASSDPGTSGTDTQYF.

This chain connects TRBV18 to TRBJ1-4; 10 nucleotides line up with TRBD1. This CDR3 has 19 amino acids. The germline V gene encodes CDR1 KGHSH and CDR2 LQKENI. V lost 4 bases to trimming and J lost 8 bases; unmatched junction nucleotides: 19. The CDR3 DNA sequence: TGTGCCAGCTCACAAAACTCCGGGACAGGGGACGTATCGGTCGAAAAACTGTTTTTT. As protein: CASSQNSGTGDVSVEKLFF.

CDR3 DNA: TGTGCCAGCAGCGTCCGGACAGGGCTGGCTGGAAACACCATATATTTT. Protein sequence: CASSVRTGLAGNTIYF. V gene TRBV9 combines with J gene TRBJ1-3; 8 nucleotides agree with TRBD1. Germline loops: CDR1 SGDLS, CDR2 YYNGEE. CDR3 length: 16 amino acids. Trimming cost V 2 bases and J 2 bases; bases outside gene matches: 6.

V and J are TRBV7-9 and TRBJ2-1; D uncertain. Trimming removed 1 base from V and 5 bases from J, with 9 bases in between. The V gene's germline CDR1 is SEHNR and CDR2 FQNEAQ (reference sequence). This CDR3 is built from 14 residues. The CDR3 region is CASSLGQDDNEQFF. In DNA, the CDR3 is TGTGCCAGCAGCTTAGGGCAGGATGACAATGAGCAGTTCTTC. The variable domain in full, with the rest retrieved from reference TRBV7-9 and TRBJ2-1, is DTGVSQNPRHKITKRGQNVTFRCDPISEHNRLYWYRQTLGQGPEFLTYFQNEAQLEKSRLLSDRFSAERPKGSFSTLEIQRTEQGDSAMYLCASSLGQDDNEQFFGPGTRLTVL.

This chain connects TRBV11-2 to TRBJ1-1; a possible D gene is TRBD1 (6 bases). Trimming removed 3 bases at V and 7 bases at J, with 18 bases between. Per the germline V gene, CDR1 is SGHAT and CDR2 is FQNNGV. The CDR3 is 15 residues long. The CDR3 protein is CASSFPGHMNNEAFF. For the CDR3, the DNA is TGTGCCAGCAGCTTTCCGGGACACATGAATAATGAAGCTTTCTTT.

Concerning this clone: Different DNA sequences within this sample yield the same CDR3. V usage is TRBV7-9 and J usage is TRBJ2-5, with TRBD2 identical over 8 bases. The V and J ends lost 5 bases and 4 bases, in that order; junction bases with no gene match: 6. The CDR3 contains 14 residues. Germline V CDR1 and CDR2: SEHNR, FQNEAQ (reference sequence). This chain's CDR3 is CASSPSGGGETQYF. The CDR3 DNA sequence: TGTGCCAGCAGCCCGTCCGGGGGGGGAGAGACCCAGTACTTC.